The TCR beta chain described here comes from a study of shared clonotypes between healthy human individuals. The germline gives CDR1 SGHRS, CDR2 YFSETQ. The CDR3 sequence is 17 residues long. V lost 9 bases and J 0 bases, leaving 19 bases between the germline ends. Profiled with immunoSEQ multiplex PCR; TCRdb holds only in-frame clones, not every one. The data show about 2.4 million clones, with just over 90% seen just once and more than 0.12% held by the top ten. This sequence joins TRBV5-1 and TRBJ2-6; D not certain. The clonotype was recovered from a man between 18 and 35 years old in good health. The sequenced sample was naive CD4+ T cells sorted from blood. Specified subset: CD45RA+ positively selected. The CDR3 protein is CATASQVASSGANVLTF. Written as DNA, the CDR3 is TGCGCCACCGCCTCCCAGGTGGCCAGCTCTGGGGCCAACGTCCTGACTTTC.